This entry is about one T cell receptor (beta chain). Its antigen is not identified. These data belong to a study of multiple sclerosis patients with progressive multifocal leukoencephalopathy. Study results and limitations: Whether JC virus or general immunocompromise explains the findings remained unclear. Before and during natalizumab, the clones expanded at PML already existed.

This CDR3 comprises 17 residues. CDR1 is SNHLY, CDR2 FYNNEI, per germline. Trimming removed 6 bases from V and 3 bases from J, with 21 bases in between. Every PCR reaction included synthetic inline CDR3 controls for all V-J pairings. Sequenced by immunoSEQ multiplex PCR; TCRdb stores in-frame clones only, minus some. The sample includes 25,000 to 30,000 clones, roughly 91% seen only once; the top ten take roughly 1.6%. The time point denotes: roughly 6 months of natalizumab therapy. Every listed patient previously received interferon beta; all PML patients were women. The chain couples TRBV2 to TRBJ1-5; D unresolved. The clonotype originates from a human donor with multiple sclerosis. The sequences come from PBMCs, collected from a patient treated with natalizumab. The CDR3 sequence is CASSGTLEVSYNQPQHF. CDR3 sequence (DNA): TGTGCCAGCAGCGGCACTCTGGAGGTATCGTACAATCAGCCCCAGCATTTT.